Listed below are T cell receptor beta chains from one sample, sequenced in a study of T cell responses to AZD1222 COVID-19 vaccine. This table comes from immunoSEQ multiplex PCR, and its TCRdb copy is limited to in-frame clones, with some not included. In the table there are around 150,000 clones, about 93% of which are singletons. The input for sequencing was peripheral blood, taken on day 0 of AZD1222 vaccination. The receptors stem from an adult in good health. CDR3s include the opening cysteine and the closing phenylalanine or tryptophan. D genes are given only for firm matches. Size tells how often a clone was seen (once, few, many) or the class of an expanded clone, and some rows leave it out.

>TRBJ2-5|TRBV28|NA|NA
CASSLFTGDNQETQYF
TGTGCCAGCAGTTTATTCACCGGGGACAACCAAGAGACCCAGTACTTC
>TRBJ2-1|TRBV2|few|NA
CASSTNEQFF
TGTGCCAGCAGTACCAATGAGCAGTTCTTC
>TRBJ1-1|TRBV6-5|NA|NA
CASTGDTEAFF
TGTGCCAGCACCGGGGACACTGAAGCTTTCTTT
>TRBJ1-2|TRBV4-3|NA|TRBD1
CASSQADRGHDGYTF
TGCGCCAGCAGCCAGGCAGACAGGGGGCACGATGGCTACACCTTC
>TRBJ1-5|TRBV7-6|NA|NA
CASSLGTSSNQPQHF
TGTGCCAGCAGCTTAGGGACATCAAGCAATCAGCCCCAGCATTTT
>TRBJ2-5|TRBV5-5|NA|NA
CASSLDQQRWQETQYF
TGTGCCAGCAGCTTGGACCAGCAACGGTGGCAAGAGACCCAGTACTTC
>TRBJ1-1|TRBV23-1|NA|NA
CASTRTPILNTEAFF
TGCGCCAGCACTCGGACTCCCATCTTAAACACTGAAGCTTTCTTT
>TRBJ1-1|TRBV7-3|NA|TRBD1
CASSLKSGTGGTEAFF
TGTGCCAGCAGCTTAAAATCAGGCACAGGGGGTACTGAAGCTTTCTTT
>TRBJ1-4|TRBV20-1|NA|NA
CSASQTGSGEKLFF
TGCAGTGCTAGTCAAACAGGGTCTGGGGAAAAACTGTTTTTT
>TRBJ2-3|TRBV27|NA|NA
CASGTRGRDTQYF
TGTGCCAGCGGGACCCGGGGACGAGATACGCAGTATTTT
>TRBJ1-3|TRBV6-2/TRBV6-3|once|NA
CASSPPAQGNTIYF
TGTGCCAGCAGTCCGCCAGCCCAAGGAAACACCATATATTTT
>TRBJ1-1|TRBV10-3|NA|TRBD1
CAISESTGQGIREAFF
TGTGCCATCAGTGAGTCGACGGGACAGGGTATCAGGGAAGCTTTCTTT
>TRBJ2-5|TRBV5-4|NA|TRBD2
CASSLDSGRRETQYF
TGTGCCAGCAGCTTGGATAGCGGGAGGAGGGAGACCCAGTACTTC